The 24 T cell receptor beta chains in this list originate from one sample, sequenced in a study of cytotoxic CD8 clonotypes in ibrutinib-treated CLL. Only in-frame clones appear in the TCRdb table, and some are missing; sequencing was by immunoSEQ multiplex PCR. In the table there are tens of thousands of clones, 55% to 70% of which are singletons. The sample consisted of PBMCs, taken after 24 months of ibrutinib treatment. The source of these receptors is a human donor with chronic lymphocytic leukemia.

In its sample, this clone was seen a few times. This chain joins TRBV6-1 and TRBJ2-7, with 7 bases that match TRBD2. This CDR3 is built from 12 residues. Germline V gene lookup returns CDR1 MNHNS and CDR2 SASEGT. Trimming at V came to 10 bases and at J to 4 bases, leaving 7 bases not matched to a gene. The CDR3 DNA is TGTGCCACCTCAGCGGGGAGGTACGAGCAGTACTTC. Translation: CATSAGRYEQYF.

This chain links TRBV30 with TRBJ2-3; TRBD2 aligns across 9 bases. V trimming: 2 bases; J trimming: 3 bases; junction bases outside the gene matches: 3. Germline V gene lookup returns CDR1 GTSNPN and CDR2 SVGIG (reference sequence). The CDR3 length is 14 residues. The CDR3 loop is CAWSTGLATDTQYF. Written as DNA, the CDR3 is TGTGCCTGGAGTACCGGACTAGCGACAGATACGCAGTATTTT.

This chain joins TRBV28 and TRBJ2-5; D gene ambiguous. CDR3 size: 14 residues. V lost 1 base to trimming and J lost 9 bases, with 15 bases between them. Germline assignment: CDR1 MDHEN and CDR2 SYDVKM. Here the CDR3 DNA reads TGTGCCAGCAGTTTATTCACGCGGAAGTCGGCCCAGTACTTC. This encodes CASSLFTRKSAQYF.

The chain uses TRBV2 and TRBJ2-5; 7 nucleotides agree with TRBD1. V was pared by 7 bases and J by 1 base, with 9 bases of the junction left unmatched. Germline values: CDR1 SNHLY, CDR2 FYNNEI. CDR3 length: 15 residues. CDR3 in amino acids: CASKRFGTAQETQYF. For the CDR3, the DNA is TGTGCCAGCAAGCGCTTTGGGACAGCCCAAGAGACCCAGTACTTC. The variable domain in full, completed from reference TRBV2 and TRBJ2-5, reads EPEVTQTPSHQVTQMGQEVILRCVPISNHLYFYWYRQILGQKVEFLVSFYNNEISEKSEIFDDQFSVERPDGSNFTLKIRSTKLEDSAMYFCASKRFGTAQETQYFGPGTRLLVL.

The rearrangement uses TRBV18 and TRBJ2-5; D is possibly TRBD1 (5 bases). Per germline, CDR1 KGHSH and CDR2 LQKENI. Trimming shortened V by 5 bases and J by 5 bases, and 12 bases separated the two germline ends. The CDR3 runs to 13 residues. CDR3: CASSATVVETQYF. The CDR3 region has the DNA TGTGCCAGCTCAGCGACAGTGGTGGAGACCCAGTACTTC.

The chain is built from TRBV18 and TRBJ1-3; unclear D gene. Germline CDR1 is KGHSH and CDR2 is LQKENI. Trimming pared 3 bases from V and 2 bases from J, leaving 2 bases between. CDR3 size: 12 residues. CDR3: CASSPPGNTIYF. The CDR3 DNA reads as TGTGCCAGCTCACCGCCTGGAAACACCATATATTTT.

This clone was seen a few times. CDR3 DNA sequence: TGTGCCACCCCTCCCGACAGGCCGTCTAATACTAACTATGGCTACACCTTC. Protein: CATPPDRPSNTNYGYTF. V usage is TRBV28 and J usage is TRBJ1-2; maybe TRBD1 (6 bases). The V end lost 10 bases, the J end lost 0 bases, and 24 bases lay between the germline ends. The CDR3 sequence is 17 residues long. CDR1 is MDHEN, CDR2 SYDVKM, per germline.

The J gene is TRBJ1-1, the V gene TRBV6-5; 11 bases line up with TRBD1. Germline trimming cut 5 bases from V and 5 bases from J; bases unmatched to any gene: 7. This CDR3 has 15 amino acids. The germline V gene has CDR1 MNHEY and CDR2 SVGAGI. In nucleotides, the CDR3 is TGTGCCAGCAGTCCTGGGACAGGGGGACGGACTGAAGCTTTCTTT. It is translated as CASSPGTGGRTEAFF.

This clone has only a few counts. This CDR3 is CASRPGLGGETQYF. As DNA, the CDR3 is TGTGCCAGCAGGCCGGGACTAGGGGGGGAGACCCAGTACTTC. The chain has TRBV2 and TRBJ2-5; 8 bases are a match to TRBD2. The CDR3 totals 14 residues. V trimming: 6 bases; J trimming: 5 bases; junction bases outside the gene matches: 8. CDR1 is SNHLY and CDR2 is FYNNEI in the germline V gene.

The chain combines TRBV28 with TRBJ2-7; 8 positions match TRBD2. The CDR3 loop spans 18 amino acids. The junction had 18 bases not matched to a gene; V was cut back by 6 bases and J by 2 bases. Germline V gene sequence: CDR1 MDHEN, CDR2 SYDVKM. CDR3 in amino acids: CASSSTHSIGTRAYEQYF. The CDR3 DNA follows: TGTGCCAGCAGCTCAACGCACTCTATAGGGACTAGGGCCTACGAGCAGTACTTC.

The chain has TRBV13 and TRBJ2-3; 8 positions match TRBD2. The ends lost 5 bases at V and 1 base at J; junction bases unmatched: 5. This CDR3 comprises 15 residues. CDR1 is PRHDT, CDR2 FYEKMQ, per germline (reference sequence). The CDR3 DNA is TGTGCCAGCAGCGGACGGGGGGGTGGCACAGATACGCAGTATTTT. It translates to CASSGRGGGTDTQYF.

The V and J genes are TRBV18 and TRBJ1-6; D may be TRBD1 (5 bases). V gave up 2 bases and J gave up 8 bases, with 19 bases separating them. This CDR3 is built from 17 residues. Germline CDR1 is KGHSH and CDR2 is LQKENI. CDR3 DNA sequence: TGTGCCAGCTCACCATTTAATTCGCGGGGCGCAGATTCACCCCTCCACTTT. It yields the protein CASSPFNSRGADSPLHF.

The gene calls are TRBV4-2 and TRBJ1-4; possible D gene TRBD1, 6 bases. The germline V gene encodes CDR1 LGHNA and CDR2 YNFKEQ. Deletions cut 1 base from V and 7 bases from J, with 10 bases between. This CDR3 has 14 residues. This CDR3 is CASSQADSSEKLFF. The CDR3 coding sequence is TGTGCCAGCAGCCAAGCGGACAGTTCTGAAAAACTGTTTTTT.

The DNA for the CDR3 is TGCGCCAGCAGCCAAGATCCCGGCAGGGCGTGGACGGACACCATATATTTT. Translating it yields CASSQDPGRAWTDTIYF. This chain connects TRBV4-1 to TRBJ1-3; TRBD1 is a possible D gene (5 bases). The length of the CDR3 is 17 residues. V lost 0 bases and J lost 8, with 20 bases in between. In germline, CDR1 is MGHRA, CDR2 YSYEKL.

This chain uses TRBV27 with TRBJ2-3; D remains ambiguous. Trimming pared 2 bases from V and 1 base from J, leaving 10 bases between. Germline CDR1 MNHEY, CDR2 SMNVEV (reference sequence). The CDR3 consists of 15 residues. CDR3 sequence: CASSLNAYGTDTQYF. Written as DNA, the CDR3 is TGTGCCAGCAGTTTAAACGCCTATGGCACAGATACGCAGTATTTT.

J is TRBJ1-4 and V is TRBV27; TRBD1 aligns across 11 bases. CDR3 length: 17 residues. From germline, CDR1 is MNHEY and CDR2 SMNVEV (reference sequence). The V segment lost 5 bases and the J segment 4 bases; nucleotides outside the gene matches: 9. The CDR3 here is CASSLRTGGAINEKLFF. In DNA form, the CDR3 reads TGTGCCAGCAGTCTAAGGACAGGGGGCGCGATTAATGAAAAACTGTTTTTT.

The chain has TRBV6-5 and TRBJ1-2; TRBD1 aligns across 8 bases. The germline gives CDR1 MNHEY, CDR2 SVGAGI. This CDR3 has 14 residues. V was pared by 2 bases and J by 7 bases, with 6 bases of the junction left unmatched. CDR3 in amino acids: CASSYPGQGGGYTF. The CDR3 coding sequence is TGTGCCAGCAGTTACCCCGGACAGGGTGGTGGCTACACCTTC.

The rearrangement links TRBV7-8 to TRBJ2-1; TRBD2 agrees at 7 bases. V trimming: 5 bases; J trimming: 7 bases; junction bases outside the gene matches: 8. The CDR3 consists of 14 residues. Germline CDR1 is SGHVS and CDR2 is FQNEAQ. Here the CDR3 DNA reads TGTGCCAGCAGCCCACAGTTGCGGGGGAATGAGCAGTTCTTC. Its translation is CASSPQLRGNEQFF.

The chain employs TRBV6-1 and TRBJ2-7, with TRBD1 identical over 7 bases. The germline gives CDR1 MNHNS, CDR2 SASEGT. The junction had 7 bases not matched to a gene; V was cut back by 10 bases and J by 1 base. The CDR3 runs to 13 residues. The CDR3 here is CATSTGQSYEQYF. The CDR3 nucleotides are TGTGCCACCTCGACGGGACAGTCCTACGAGCAGTACTTC.

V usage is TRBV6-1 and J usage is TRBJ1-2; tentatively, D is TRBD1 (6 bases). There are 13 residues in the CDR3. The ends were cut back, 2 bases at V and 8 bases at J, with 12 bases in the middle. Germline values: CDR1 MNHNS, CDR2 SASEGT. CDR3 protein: CASSETPGDGYTF. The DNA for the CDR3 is TGTGCCAGCAGTGAAACCCCAGGGGACGGCTACACCTTC.

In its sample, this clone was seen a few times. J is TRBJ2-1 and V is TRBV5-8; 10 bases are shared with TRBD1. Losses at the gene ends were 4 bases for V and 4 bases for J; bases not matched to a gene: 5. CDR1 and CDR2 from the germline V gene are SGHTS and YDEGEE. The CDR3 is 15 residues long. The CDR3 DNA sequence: TGTGCCAGCAGCCAGGACAGGGGGGGATACAATGAGCAGTTCTTC. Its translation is CASSQDRGGYNEQFF.

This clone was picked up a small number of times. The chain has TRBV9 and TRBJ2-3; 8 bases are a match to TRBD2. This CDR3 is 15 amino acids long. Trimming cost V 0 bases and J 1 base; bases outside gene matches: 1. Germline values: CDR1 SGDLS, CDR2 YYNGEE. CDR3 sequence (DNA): TGTGCCAGCAGCGTAGAAGCGGGGGGCACAGATACGCAGTATTTT. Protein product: CASSVEAGGTDTQYF.

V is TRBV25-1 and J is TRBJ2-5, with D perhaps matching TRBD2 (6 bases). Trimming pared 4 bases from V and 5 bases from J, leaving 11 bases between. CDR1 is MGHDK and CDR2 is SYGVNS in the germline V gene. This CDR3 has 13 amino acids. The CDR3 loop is CASSVTGRETQYF. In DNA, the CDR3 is TGTGCCAGCAGTGTAACGGGGAGGGAGACCCAGTACTTC.

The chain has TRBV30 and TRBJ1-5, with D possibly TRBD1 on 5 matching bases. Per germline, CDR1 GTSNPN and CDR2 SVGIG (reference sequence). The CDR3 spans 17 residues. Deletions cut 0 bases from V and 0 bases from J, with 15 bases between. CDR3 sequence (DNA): TGTGCCTGGAGTGTAATCTCAGGGCTCTATAGCAATCAGCCCCAGCATTTT. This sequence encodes CAWSVISGLYSNQPQHF.